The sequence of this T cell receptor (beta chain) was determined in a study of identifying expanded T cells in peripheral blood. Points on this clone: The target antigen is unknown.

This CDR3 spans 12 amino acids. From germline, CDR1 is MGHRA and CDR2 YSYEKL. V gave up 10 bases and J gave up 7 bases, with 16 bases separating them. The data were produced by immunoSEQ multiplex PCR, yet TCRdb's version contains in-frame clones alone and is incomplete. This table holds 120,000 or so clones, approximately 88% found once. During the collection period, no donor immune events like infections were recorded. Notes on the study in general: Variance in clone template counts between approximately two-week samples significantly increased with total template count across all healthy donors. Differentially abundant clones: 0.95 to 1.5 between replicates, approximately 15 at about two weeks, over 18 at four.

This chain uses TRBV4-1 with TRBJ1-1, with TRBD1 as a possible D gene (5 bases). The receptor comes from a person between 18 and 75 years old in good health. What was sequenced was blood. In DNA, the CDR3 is TGCGCCACCCTCCGGTTGGGGGATGAAGCTTTCTTT. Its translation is CATLRLGDEAFF.